One and the same sample provided the 29 T cell receptor beta chains below, sequenced in a study of identical twins. TCRdb redid the calling of the 5' RACE reads with MiXCR, one entry per CDR3 protein. There are approximately 490,000 distinct CDR3 sequences in the sample; about 22% occur only once, and around 0.47% lies in the top ten. These data are also associated with another study on yellow fever vaccine responses in identical twins.

Input material: CD4+ T cells sorted from blood. The receptors were sampled from a woman aged 18-29 years in good health.

The rearrangement links TRBV5-1 to TRBJ2-1; D is possibly TRBD2 (6 bases). This CDR3 spans 13 amino acids. The ends were cut back, 4 bases at V and 10 bases at J, with 15 bases in the middle. Germline V gene lookup returns CDR1 SGHRS and CDR2 YFSETQ. The CDR3 region is CASSRGTPWEQFF. The CDR3 DNA reads TGCGCCAGCAGCCGCGGGACCCCATGGGAGCAGTTCTTC.

The chain employs TRBV5-1 and TRBJ2-2; TRBD1 is a possible D gene (6 bases). The CDR3 loop spans 16 amino acids. Trimming stripped 2 bases from V and 5 bases from J, with 16 bases between. CDR1 is SGHRS and CDR2 is YFSETQ in the germline V gene. The CDR3 region is CASSFAPVTGTGELFF. For the CDR3, the DNA is TGCGCCAGCAGCTTTGCCCCGGTAACAGGGACCGGGGAGCTGTTTTTT.

The V and J genes are TRBV11-1 and TRBJ2-2; 13 nucleotides match TRBD2. Germline V gene data show CDR1 as SGHAT and CDR2 as FQDESV (reference sequence). J gave up 0 bases and V 1 base, and 8 bases lay outside the gene matches. This CDR3 has 20 amino acids. CDR3 residues: CASSLGSGTSGDANTGELFF. The CDR3 DNA is TGTGCCAGCAGCTTAGGTTCCGGGACTAGCGGGGACGCGAACACCGGGGAGCTGTTTTTT.

The table lists this clonotype with a few counts. This chain joins TRBV25-1 and TRBJ2-1; 11 bases line up with TRBD2. There are 17 residues in the CDR3. Germline trimming cut 5 bases from V and 10 bases from J; bases unmatched to any gene: 16. Per the germline V gene, CDR1 is MGHDK and CDR2 is SYGVNS. Written as DNA, the CDR3 is TGTGCCAGCAGTCCCTTAGGGCTAGCGGGGGGTGGAGAAGAGCAGTTCTTC. It is translated as CASSPLGLAGGGEEQFF.

This rearrangement joins TRBV7-6 to TRBJ1-5; maybe TRBD1 (5 bases). Germline V CDR1 and CDR2: SGHVS, FNYEAQ. V shed 5 bases and J shed 5 bases, with 10 bases lying between them. This CDR3 contains 13 residues. CDR3 nucleotide sequence: TGTGCCAGCAGCCTGGACAACCATCAGCCCCAGCATTTT. Its protein product is CASSLDNHQPQHF.

The sample holds a few counts of this clonotype. This sequence joins TRBV27 and TRBJ1-1; 8 bases agree with TRBD1. The CDR3 is 15 amino acids. Germline lookup yields CDR1 MNHEY and CDR2 SMNVEV (reference sequence). Trimming at V came to 0 bases and at J to 3 bases, leaving 3 bases not matched to a gene. CDR3 bases: TGTGCCAGCAGTTTATCGAGACAGGGGTACACTGAAGCTTTCTTT. It specifies CASSLSRQGYTEAFF.

CDR3 DNA: TGTGCCAGCAGTTTATCCAGGTCTGGGGCCAACGTCCTGACTTTC. This gives the protein CASSLSRSGANVLTF. The chain combines TRBV27 with TRBJ2-6, with no clear D. Germline CDR1 MNHEY, CDR2 SMNVEV (reference sequence). This CDR3 comprises 15 residues. V gave up 0 bases and J gave up 1 base, with 4 bases separating them.

In this sample, this clonotype turned up a few times. The J gene is TRBJ2-3, the V gene TRBV10-3; D is possibly TRBD2 (6 bases). CDR1 and CDR2 (germline): ENHRY, SYGVKD. The CDR3 covers 14 residues. V was trimmed by 2 bases and J by 3 bases, leaving 9 bases between them. The DNA of the CDR3 is TGTGCCATCAGTGAGCGGAGCGGGACAGATACGCAGTATTTT. Translated, it gives CAISERSGTDTQYF.

This chain joins TRBV9 and TRBJ1-4, with 10 nucleotides matching TRBD1. After removal of 4 bases from V and 9 bases from J, the junction contained 9 bases not matched to a gene. CDR1 and CDR2 from the germline V gene are SGDLS and YYNGEE. This CDR3 contains 15 residues. CDR3 bases: TGTGCCAGCAGCCCTCACACGGGACAGGGGAAAAAACTGTTTTTT. Its protein product is CASSPHTGQGKKLFF.

This clonotype was detected a few times. This rearrangement joins TRBV5-1 to TRBJ2-3; 11 nucleotides align to TRBD2. CDR1 SGHRS and CDR2 YFSETQ come from the germline V gene. The V and J ends lost 4 bases and 4 bases, in that order; junction bases with no gene match: 8. The CDR3 loop spans 16 amino acids. The CDR3 is CASSTLAGGPADTQYF. CDR3 DNA: TGCGCCAGCAGCACCTTAGCGGGGGGGCCAGCAGATACGCAGTATTTT.

V gene TRBV6-1 combines with J gene TRBJ2-3, with D uncertain. The CDR3 length is 14 residues. Germline V CDR1 and CDR2: MNHNS, SASEGT. Trimming left V 4 bases short and J 0 bases short, with 8 bases between. Written as DNA, the CDR3 is TGTGCCAGCAGTGCTGTTTCTAGCACAGATACGCAGTATTTT. Its translation is CASSAVSSTDTQYF.

The chain uses TRBV27 and TRBJ2-1, with D perhaps matching TRBD2 (6 bases). The CDR3 has 19 amino acids. V was pared by 4 bases and J by 0 bases, with 22 bases between. Germline values: CDR1 MNHEY, CDR2 SMNVEV (reference sequence). The CDR3 sequence is CASSSNNGLAKSSYNEQFF. The CDR3, as DNA: TGTGCCAGCAGTTCTAATAATGGCCTAGCGAAGTCCTCCTACAATGAGCAGTTCTTC.

This clonotype was counted a few times. J is TRBJ2-3 and V is TRBV7-3; D might be TRBD1 (7 bases). Looked up from germline, CDR1 is SGHTA and CDR2 is FQGTGA. Trimming took off 5 bases at V and 0 bases at J, with 15 bases between the two ends. The CDR3 sequence is 16 residues long. CDR3 region: CASSPQGTASTDTQYF. In DNA, the CDR3 is TGTGCCAGCAGCCCACAGGGGACTGCTAGCACAGATACGCAGTATTTT.

This clonotype came up a few times. V usage is TRBV15 and J usage is TRBJ1-2, with 8 bases matching TRBD1. The J segment lost 2 bases and the V segment lost 0 bases, leaving 5 bases of the junction unmatched. The length of the CDR3 is 16 residues. Germline CDR1 and CDR2: LNHNV and YYDKDF (reference sequence). DNA for the CDR3: TGTGCCACCAGCAGAGATCGGTACAGGGGGAACTATGGCTACACCTTC. Residues: CATSRDRYRGNYGYTF.

This rearrangement joins TRBV5-1 to TRBJ2-1, with 7 bases lining up with TRBD2. V trimming: 4 bases; J trimming: 8 bases; junction bases outside the gene matches: 9. The CDR3 runs 14 residues. Germline CDR1 reads SGHRS; CDR2 reads YFSETQ. Here the CDR3 DNA reads TGCGCCAGCAGCACGGGACTCCGGGGGGATGAGCAGTTCTTC. It encodes CASSTGLRGDEQFF.

This clonotype was seen a handful of times. The rearrangement joins TRBV28 to TRBJ1-6; D is ambiguous. The CDR3 consists of 14 residues. Germline V lookup: CDR1 MDHEN, CDR2 SYDVKM. The V and J ends lost 2 bases and 8 bases respectively, with 10 bases between them. The CDR3 spells CASSLMGPDSPLHF. The CDR3 nucleotides read TGTGCCAGCAGTTTAATGGGCCCCGATTCACCCCTCCACTTT.

The rearrangement uses TRBV29-1 and TRBJ2-3; D might be TRBD1 or TRBD2, each matching 5 bases. This CDR3 region has 14 residues. Trimming stripped 4 bases from V and 0 bases from J, with 11 bases between. CDR1 and CDR2 from the germline V gene are SQVTM and ANQGSEA. The CDR3: CSVVGESSTDTQYF. For the CDR3, the DNA is TGCAGCGTTGTGGGGGAGAGTAGCACAGATACGCAGTATTTT.

This chain joins TRBV5-1 and TRBJ2-2; tentatively, D is TRBD1 or TRBD2 (5 bases each). CDR3 length equals 16 residues. V shed 3 bases and J shed 2 bases, with 14 bases lying between them. Per the germline V gene, CDR1 is SGHRS and CDR2 is YFSETQ. CDR3: CASSSKGRLNTGELFF. CDR3 in DNA: TGCGCCAGCAGCTCAAAGGGACGGCTAAACACCGGGGAGCTGTTTTTT. The variable domain in full, with the rest retrieved from reference TRBV5-1 and TRBJ2-2, is KAGVTQTPRYLIKTRGQQVTLSCSPISGHRSVSWYQQTPGQGLQFLFEYFSETQRNKGNFPGRFSGRQFSNSRSEMNVSTLELGDSALYLCASSSKGRLNTGELFFGEGSRLTVL.

This clonotype was detected only once. The rearrangement joins TRBV12-3 or TRBV12-4 to TRBJ2-5; a possible D gene is TRBD2 (6 bases). This CDR3 has 18 residues. V lost 11 bases and J lost 9, with 37 bases in between. The CDR3 spells CAFCAAGWNNGLNGAQYF. The CDR3 nucleotides read TGTGCCTTCTGCGCCGCGGGGTGGAATAACGGTTTGAATGGGGCCCAGTACTTC.

This clonotype was observed at least ten times. The chain is built from TRBV12-3 or TRBV12-4 and TRBJ1-1; 9 nucleotides align to TRBD1. Unmatched junction bases numbered 7, after V lost 6 bases and J lost 5 bases. The CDR3 is 14 residues long. The CDR3 DNA sequence: TGTGCCAGCAGCTCACAGGGGGCTGGGACTGAAGCTTTCTTT. Translation: CASSSQGAGTEAFF.

A few counts support this clonotype. The CDR3 sequence is CSGQGSDTQYF. The CDR3 coding sequence is TGCAGTGGACAGGGCTCAGATACGCAGTATTTT. The chain joins TRBV29-1 to TRBJ2-3; 8 bases line up with TRBD1. Germline V CDR1 and CDR2: SQVTM, ANQGSEA. The CDR3 is 11 amino acids.

This clonotype has only a few counts. The V gene is TRBV3-1, the J gene TRBJ2-7; TRBD2 matches at 7 bases. V was pared by 2 bases and J by 7 bases, with 2 bases of the junction left unmatched. The V gene's germline CDR1 is LGHDT and CDR2 YNNKEL (reference sequence). This CDR3 spans 12 amino acids. The CDR3 sequence: CASSQSGGEQYF. CDR3 bases: TGTGCCAGCAGCCAATCCGGGGGGGAGCAGTACTTC.

This clonotype was seen a few times. The rearrangement joins TRBV12-3 or TRBV12-4 to TRBJ2-1; unclear D gene. V dropped 7 bases and J dropped 7 bases, with 17 bases sitting between them. The CDR3 runs to 14 residues. The CDR3 DNA follows: TGTGCCAGCATCAAGGCGGCTATCGGAAATGAGCAGTTCTTC. This translates into CASIKAAIGNEQFF.

V and J are TRBV29-1 and TRBJ1-1; D is unresolved. This CDR3 has 14 amino acids. The germline CDR1 and CDR2 sequences are SQVTM and ANQGSEA. Between the trimmed V and J ends, which lost 5 bases and 0 bases, there was a span of 13 bases. The CDR3 protein is CSVSSLDLNTEAFF. CDR3 DNA: TGCAGCGTTTCGTCGTTGGATCTGAACACTGAAGCTTTCTTT.

The chain is built from TRBV7-2 and TRBJ2-3; unclear D gene. V lost 3 bases and J 2 bases, leaving 6 bases between the germline ends. The CDR3 covers 13 residues. CDR1 is SGHTA and CDR2 is FQGNSA in the germline V gene. CDR3 in DNA: TGTGCCAGCAGCTTTCCCCCCACAGATACGCAGTATTTT. Its translation is CASSFPPTDTQYF.

The sample holds a few counts of this clonotype. The J gene is TRBJ2-7, the V gene TRBV4-1; D gene uncertain. Trimming shortened V by 1 base and J by 0 bases, and 10 bases separated the two germline ends. Germline loops: CDR1 MGHRA, CDR2 YSYEKL. The CDR3 spans 15 residues. The CDR3, as DNA: TGCGCCAGCAGCCAAGTCTGGGCAGACTCCTACGAGCAGTACTTC. It yields the protein CASSQVWADSYEQYF.

This clonotype appeared once. The chain carries TRBV7-2 and TRBJ2-7; 8 positions match TRBD2. V gave up 6 bases and J gave up 2 bases; unmatched junction bases: 9. CDR3 size: 15 residues. Looked up from germline, CDR1 is SGHTA and CDR2 is FQGNSA. The CDR3 loop is CASSRTSTFTYEQYF. The CDR3 DNA follows: TGTGCCAGCAGTCGGACTAGCACATTTACCTACGAGCAGTACTTC.

In this sample, this clonotype turned up many times. This chain joins TRBV5-6 and TRBJ2-1, with 8 bases lining up with TRBD2. In germline, CDR1 is SGHDT, CDR2 YYEEEE. Unmatched junction bases numbered 10, after V lost 4 bases and J lost 4 bases. The CDR3 sequence is 16 residues long. The CDR3: CASSVVGLGPYNEQFF. The DNA of the CDR3 is TGTGCCAGCAGCGTTGTGGGACTAGGACCTTACAATGAGCAGTTCTTC. The whole variable domain, filled in from reference TRBV5-6 and TRBJ2-1, reads DAGVTQSPTHLIKTRGQQVTLRCSPKSGHDTVSWYQQALGQGPQFIFQYYEEEERQRGNFPDRFSGHQFPNYSSELNVNALLLGDSALYLCASSVVGLGPYNEQFFGPGTRLTVL.

This clonotype appeared many times. The J gene is TRBJ1-1, the V gene TRBV12-3 or TRBV12-4, with D possibly TRBD1 on 6 matching bases. The CDR3 is 14 residues long. V lost 6 bases to trimming and J lost 5 bases, with 16 bases between them. Written as DNA, the CDR3 is TGTGCCAGCAGGCCGAGACTCCAGGGGACTGAAGCTTTCTTT. Translation gives CASRPRLQGTEAFF.